These T cell receptor beta chains were read from a single sample in a study of tumor-infiltrating lymphocytes in primary liver carcinoma. TCRdb ran MiXCR on the multiplex PCR reads and lists one entry per CDR3 protein. The profile shows 35,000 to 40,000 distinct CDR3 sequences, around 80% of them singletons. Source material: tumor-adjacent normal liver tissue. The receptor set was obtained from a man aged 40-55 years with primary liver carcinoma and hepatitis B virus infection. Each CDR3 is given with its conserved first and last residue. D genes are given only for firm matches. Expanded clones get a size class; other rows say once, few or many, or leave the size out.

d_gene: .
v_gene: TRBV7-9
j_gene: TRBJ2-5
abundance: .
CDR3aa: CASSSRQPVKTQHF
CDR3nt: TGTGCCAGTAGCTCACGACAGCCCGTCAAGACCCAGCACTTC

d_gene: .
v_gene: TRBV28
j_gene: TRBJ2-7
abundance: .
CDR3aa: CASNLNGQGSDEQYF
CDR3nt: TGTGCCAGCAATTTAAATGGGCAGGGGAGTGACGAGCAGTACTTC

d_gene: TRBD1
v_gene: TRBV11-2
j_gene: TRBJ2-4
abundance: .
CDR3aa: CACSSRTGDNIQYF
CDR3nt: TGTGCCTGCAGTTCCCGGACAGGGGATAACATTCAGTACTTC

d_gene: .
v_gene: TRBV7-9
j_gene: TRBJ2-5
abundance: .
CDR3aa: CASTSRQLVKTQYF
CDR3nt: TGTGCCAGCACCTCACGACAGCTTGTCAAGACCCAGTATTTC

d_gene: TRBD1
v_gene: TRBV4-1
j_gene: TRBJ2-1
abundance: .
CDR3aa: CARSQLGAGGSLYEQFF
CDR3nt: TGCGCCAGGAGCCAACTTGGGGCAGGGGGCAGTTTGTATGAGCAGTTCTTC

d_gene: TRBD1
v_gene: TRBV28
j_gene: TRBJ1-5
abundance: .
CDR3aa: CVSNLPHWAGGSNQPQHF
CDR3nt: TGTGTCAGCAATTTACCACACTGGGCAGGGGGGAGCAATCAGCCCCAGCATTTT

d_gene: TRBD2
v_gene: TRBV7-2
j_gene: TRBJ2-7
abundance: .
CDR3aa: CASSSPLSGSYEQYF
CDR3nt: TGTGCCAGCAGCTCCCCGCTTAGCGGGAGCTACGAGCAGTACTTC

d_gene: .
v_gene: TRBV6-1
j_gene: TRBJ2-2
abundance: .
CDR3aa: CVSSEAQNGDLFF
CDR3nt: TGTGTCAGCAGTGAAGCCCAGAATGGGGACCTGTTTTTT

d_gene: .
v_gene: TRBV7-8
j_gene: TRBJ1-2
abundance: many
CDR3aa: CASSEDSRSIAYGYTF
CDR3nt: TGTGCCAGCAGCGAGGACTCACGGTCGATCGCCTATGGCTACACCTTC

d_gene: .
v_gene: TRBV6-1
j_gene: TRBJ2-1
abundance: .
CDR3aa: CASTLFLSGGHNEQFF
CDR3nt: TGTGCCAGCACCCTTTTTCTTAGCGGAGGCCACAATGAGCAGTTCTTC

d_gene: .
v_gene: TRBV20-1
j_gene: TRBJ2-7
abundance: .
CDR3aa: CSVPGRGAEQYF
CDR3nt: TGCAGCGTCCCGGGACGGGGTGCCGAGCAGTACTTC

d_gene: .
v_gene: TRBV28
j_gene: TRBJ2-7
abundance: many
CDR3aa: CASTPQGSSYEQYF
CDR3nt: TGTGCCAGCACCCCCCAGGGAAGCTCCTACGAGCAGTACTTC

d_gene: TRBD2
v_gene: TRBV7-2
j_gene: TRBJ2-7
abundance: .
CDR3aa: CASNVGGLAGSYEQYF
CDR3nt: TGTGCCAGCAACGTAGGGGGGCTAGCGGGCTCCTACGAGCAGTACTTC